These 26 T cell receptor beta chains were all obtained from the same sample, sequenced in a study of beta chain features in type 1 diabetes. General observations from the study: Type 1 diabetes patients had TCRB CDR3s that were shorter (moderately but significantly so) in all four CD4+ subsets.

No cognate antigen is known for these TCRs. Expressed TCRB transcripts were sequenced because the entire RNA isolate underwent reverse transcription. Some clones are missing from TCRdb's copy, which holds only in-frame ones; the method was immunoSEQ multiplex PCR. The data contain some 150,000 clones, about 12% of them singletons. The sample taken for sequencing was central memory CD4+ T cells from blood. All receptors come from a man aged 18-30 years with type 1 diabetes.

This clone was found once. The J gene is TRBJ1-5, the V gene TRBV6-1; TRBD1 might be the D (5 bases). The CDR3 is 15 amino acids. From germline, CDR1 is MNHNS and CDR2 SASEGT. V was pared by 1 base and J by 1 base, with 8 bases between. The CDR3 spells CASSEGQTSNQPQHF. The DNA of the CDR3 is TGTGCCAGCAGTGAAGGACAGACCAGCAATCAGCCCCAGCATTTT.

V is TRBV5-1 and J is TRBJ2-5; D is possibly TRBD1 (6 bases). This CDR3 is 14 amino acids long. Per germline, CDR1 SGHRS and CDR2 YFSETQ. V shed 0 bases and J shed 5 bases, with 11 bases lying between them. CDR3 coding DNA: TGCGCCAGCAGCTTGGGTGGGGGCGAGGAGACCCAGTACTTC. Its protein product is CASSLGGGEETQYF.

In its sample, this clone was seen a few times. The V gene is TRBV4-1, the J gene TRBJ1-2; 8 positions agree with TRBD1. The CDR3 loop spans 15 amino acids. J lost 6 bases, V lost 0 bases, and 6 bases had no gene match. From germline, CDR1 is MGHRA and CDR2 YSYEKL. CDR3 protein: CASSQDWAGGDGYTF. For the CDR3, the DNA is TGCGCCAGCAGCCAAGATTGGGCAGGGGGCGATGGCTACACCTTC.

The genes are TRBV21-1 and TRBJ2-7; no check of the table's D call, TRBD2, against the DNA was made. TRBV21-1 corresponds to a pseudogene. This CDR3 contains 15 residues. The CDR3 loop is CASSPPGREIYEQYF. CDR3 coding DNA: TGTGCCAGCAGCCCCCCGGGACGGGAGATCTACGAGCAGTACTTC.

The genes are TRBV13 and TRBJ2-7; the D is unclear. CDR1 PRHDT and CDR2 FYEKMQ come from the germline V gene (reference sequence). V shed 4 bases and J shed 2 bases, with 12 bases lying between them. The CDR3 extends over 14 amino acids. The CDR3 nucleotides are TGTGCCAGCAGCTCTTACTCGGAAACCTACGAGCAGTACTTC. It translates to CASSSYSETYEQYF.

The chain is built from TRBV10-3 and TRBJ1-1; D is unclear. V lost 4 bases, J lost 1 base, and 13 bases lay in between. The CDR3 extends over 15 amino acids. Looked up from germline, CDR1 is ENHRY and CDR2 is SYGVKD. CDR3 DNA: TGTGCCATCAGTGCCGGATCGGCCCAGAACACTGAAGCTTTCTTT. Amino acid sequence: CAISAGSAQNTEAFF.

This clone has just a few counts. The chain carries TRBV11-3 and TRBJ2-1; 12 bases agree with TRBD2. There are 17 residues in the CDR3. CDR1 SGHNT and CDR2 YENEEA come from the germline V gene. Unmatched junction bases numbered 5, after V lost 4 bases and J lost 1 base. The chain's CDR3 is CASSSAGTSGSYNEQFF. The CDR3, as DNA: TGTGCCAGCAGCTCCGCCGGGACTAGCGGGTCCTACAATGAGCAGTTCTTC.

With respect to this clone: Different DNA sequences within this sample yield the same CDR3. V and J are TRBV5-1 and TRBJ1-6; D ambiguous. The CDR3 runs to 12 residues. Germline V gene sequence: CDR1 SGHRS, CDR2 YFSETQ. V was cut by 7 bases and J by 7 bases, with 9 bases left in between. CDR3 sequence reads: CASRDTNSPLHF. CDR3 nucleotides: TGCGCCAGCCGGGATACCAATTCACCCCTCCACTTT.

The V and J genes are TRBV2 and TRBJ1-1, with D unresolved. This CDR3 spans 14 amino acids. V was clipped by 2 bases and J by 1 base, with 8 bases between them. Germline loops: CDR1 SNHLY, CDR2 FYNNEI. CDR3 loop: CASSESGRNTEAFF. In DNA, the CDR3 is TGTGCCAGCAGTGAATCCGGGAGGAACACTGAAGCTTTCTTT.

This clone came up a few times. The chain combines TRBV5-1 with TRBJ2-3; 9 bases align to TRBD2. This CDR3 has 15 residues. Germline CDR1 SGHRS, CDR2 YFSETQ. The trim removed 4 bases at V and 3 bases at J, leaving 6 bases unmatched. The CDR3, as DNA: TGCGCCAGCAGCCCGACGACTAGCGGTACAGATACGCAGTATTTT. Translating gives CASSPTTSGTDTQYF.

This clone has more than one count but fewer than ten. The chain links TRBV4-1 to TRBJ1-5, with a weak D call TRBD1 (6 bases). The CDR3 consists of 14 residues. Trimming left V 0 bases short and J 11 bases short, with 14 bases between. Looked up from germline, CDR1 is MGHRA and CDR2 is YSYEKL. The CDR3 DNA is TGCGCCAGCAGCCAAGAGGCCGGGGGGCAGGCCCAGCATTTT. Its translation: CASSQEAGGQAQHF.

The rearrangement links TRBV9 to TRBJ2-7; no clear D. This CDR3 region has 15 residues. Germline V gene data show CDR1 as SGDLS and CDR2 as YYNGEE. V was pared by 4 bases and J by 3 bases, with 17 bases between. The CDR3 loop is CASSPTVSVFYEQYF. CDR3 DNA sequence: TGTGCCAGCAGCCCCACCGTGTCAGTCTTCTACGAGCAGTACTTC.

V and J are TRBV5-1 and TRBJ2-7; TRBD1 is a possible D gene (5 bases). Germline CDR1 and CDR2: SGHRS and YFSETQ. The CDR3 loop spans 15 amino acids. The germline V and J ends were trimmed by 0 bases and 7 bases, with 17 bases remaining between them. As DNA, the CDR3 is TGCGCCAGCAGCTTGGAATTGACAGTTACGTGGGAGCAGTACTTC. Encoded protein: CASSLELTVTWEQYF.

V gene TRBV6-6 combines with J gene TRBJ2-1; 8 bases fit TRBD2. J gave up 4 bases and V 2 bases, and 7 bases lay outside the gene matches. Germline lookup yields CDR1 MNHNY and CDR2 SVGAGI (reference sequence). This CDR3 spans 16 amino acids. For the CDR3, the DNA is TGTGCCAGCAGTTACCCAGGGGTAGCGGGGTACAATGAGCAGTTCTTC. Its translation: CASSYPGVAGYNEQFF.

DNA of the CDR3: TGTGCCAGCAGCCCAAAGGGAGGGGTGAACACTGAAGCTTTCTTT. Amino acid sequence: CASSPKGGVNTEAFF. The V and J genes are TRBV5-4 and TRBJ1-1; D perhaps matches TRBD1 (5 bases). There are 15 residues in the CDR3. Germline V CDR1 and CDR2: SGHNT, YYREEE (reference sequence). V was shortened by 4 bases and J by 0 bases, with 13 bases between the two germline ends.

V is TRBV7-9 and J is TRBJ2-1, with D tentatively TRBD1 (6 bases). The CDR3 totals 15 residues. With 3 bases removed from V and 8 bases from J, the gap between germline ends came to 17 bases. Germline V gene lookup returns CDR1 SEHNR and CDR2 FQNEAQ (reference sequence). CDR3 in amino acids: CASSFGQSTGDEQFF. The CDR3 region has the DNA TGTGCCAGCAGCTTTGGACAGTCCACAGGCGATGAGCAGTTCTTC. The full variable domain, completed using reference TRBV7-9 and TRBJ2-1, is DTGVSQNPRHKITKRGQNVTFRCDPISEHNRLYWYRQTLGQGPEFLTYFQNEAQLEKSRLLSDRFSAERPKGSFSTLEIQRTEQGDSAMYLCASSFGQSTGDEQFFGPGTRLTVL.

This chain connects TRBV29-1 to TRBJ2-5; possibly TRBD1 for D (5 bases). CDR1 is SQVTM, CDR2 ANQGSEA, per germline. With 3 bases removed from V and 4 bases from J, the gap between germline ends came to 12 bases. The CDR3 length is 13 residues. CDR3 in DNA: TGCAGCGTTGACCACAGGCAGGGAGAGACCCAGTACTTC. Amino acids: CSVDHRQGETQYF.

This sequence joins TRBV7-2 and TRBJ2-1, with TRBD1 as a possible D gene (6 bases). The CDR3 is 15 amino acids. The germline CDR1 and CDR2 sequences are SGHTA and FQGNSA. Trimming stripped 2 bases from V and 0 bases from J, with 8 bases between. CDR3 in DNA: TGTGCCAGCAGCTTACAGGGGAGCTCCTACAATGAGCAGTTCTTC. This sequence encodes CASSLQGSSYNEQFF. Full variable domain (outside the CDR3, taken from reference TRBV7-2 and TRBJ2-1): GAGVSQSPSNKVTEKGKDVELRCDPISGHTALYWYRQSLGQGLEFLIYFQGNSAPDKSGLPSDRFSAERTGGSVSTLTIQRTQQEDSAVYLCASSLQGSSYNEQFFGPGTRLTVL.

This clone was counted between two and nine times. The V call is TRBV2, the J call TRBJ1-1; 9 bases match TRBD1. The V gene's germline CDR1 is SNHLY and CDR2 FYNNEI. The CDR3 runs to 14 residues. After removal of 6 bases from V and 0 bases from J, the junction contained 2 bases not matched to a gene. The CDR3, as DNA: TGTGCCAGCAGCCGGGACAGGGTGAACACTGAAGCTTTCTTT. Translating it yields CASSRDRVNTEAFF.

CDR3 in DNA: TGTGCCATCAGAGACAATCGGGGGGGCCTTGACTATGAGCAGTTCTTC. This sequence encodes CAIRDNRGGLDYEQFF. V and J are TRBV10-3 and TRBJ2-1, with 8 bases lining up with TRBD2. This CDR3 comprises 16 residues. Germline lookup yields CDR1 ENHRY and CDR2 SYGVKD. Trimming at V came to 6 bases and at J to 8 bases, leaving 15 bases not matched to a gene.

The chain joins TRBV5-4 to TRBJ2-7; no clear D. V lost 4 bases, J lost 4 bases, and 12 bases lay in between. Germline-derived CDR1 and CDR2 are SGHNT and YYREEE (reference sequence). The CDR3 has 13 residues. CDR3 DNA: TGTGCCAGCAGCCTGGCCGGTCTTTACGAGCAGTACTTC. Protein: CASSLAGLYEQYF.

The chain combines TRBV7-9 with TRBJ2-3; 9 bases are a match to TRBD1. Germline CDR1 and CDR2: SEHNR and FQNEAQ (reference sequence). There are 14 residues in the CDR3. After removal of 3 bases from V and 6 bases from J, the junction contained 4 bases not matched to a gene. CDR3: CASSFNRGPDTQYF. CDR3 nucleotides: TGTGCCAGCAGCTTTAACAGGGGGCCCGATACGCAGTATTTT.

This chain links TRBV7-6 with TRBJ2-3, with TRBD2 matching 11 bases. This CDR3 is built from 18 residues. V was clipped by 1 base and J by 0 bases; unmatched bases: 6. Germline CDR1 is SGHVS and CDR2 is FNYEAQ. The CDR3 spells CASSLGPLAGGSTDTQYF. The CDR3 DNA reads TGTGCCAGCAGCTTAGGTCCCCTAGCGGGGGGTAGCACAGATACGCAGTATTTT.

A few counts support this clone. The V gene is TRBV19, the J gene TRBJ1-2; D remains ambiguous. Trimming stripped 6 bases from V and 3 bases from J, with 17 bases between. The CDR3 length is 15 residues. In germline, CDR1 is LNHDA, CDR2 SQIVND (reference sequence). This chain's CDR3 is CASRKEGRPDYGYTF. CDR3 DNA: TGTGCCAGTAGGAAGGAAGGGCGCCCCGACTATGGCTACACCTTC.

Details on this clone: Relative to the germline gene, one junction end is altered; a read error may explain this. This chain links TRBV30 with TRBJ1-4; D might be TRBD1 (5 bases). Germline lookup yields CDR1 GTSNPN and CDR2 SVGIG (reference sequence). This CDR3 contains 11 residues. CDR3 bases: TGTGCCTGGAGTGACTCCGGGACCTACGGTTTT. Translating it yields CAWSDSGTYGF.

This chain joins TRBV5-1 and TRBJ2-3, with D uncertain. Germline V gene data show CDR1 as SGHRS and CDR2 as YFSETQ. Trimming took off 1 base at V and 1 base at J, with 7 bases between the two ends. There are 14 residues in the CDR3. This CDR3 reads CASSLWAGTDTQYF. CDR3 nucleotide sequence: TGCGCCAGCAGCTTGTGGGCGGGCACAGATACGCAGTATTTT. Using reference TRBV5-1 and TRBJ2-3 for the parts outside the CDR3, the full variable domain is KAGVTQTPRYLIKTRGQQVTLSCSPISGHRSVSWYQQTPGQGLQFLFEYFSETQRNKGNFPGRFSGRQFSNSRSEMNVSTLELGDSALYLCASSLWAGTDTQYFGPGTRLTVL.